This is a list of T cell receptor beta chains from one sample in a study of cytomegalovirus exposure and HLA in healthy donors. Profiled with immunoSEQ multiplex PCR; TCRdb holds only in-frame clones, not every one. Of roughly 190,000 clones listed, more than 65% were seen once; the top ten hold 2.5% to 3.5%. The sample taken for sequencing was PBMCs. These receptors all stem from a woman aged 25 to 45 in good health and CMV-seropositive. The CDR3 runs from the conserved cysteine through the conserved F or W. Each record gives: clone size, V gene, D gene, J gene, CDR3 protein, CDR3 DNA. The D gene is left open where the match is weak. Size values are once, few and many counts, or a class for expanded clones, and some rows have none.

once,TRBV2,.,TRBJ1-1,CASRRRGGANTEAFF,TGTGCCAGCAGGCGAAGGGGAGGGGCGAACACTGAAGCTTTCTTT
.,TRBV9,TRBD2,TRBJ2-1,CASSKGTSGHNEQFF,TGTGCCAGCAGCAAAGGGACTAGCGGCCACAATGAGCAGTTCTTC
.,TRBV6-5,TRBD2,TRBJ2-7,CASGTSGSEQYF,TGTGCCAGCGGGACTAGCGGGAGCGAGCAGTACTTC
.,TRBV7-2,.,TRBJ2-7,CASSLNGGHFELIDYEQYF,TGTGCCAGCAGCTTGAACGGTGGGCATTTCGAACTGATTGACTACGAGCAGTACTTC
.,TRBV2,TRBD1,TRBJ2-2,CASSVTGATGELFF,TGTGCCAGCAGCGTTACAGGGGCCACCGGGGAGCTGTTTTTT
.,TRBV10-1,TRBD2,TRBJ2-1,CASSQGLELNEQFF,TGCGCCAGCAGTCAGGGACTAGAACTCAATGAGCAGTTCTTC
.,TRBV11-2,.,TRBJ2-7,CASSPGVSMTYEQYF,TGTGCCAGCAGCCCGGGAGTTAGTATGACCTACGAGCAGTACTTC
.,TRBV9,TRBD1,TRBJ2-2,CASSSIQGANTGELFF,TGTGCCAGCAGCTCAATACAGGGGGCTAACACCGGGGAGCTGTTTTTT
.,TRBV9,TRBD2,TRBJ2-2,CASSGTGTSLSAGELFF,TGTGCCAGCAGCGGGACCGGGACTAGCTTATCGGCCGGGGAGCTGTTTTTT
.,TRBV7-2,TRBD1,TRBJ2-7,CASSPRDRAYEQYF,TGTGCCAGCAGCCCCCGGGACAGGGCCTACGAGCAGTACTTC
.,TRBV7-9,TRBD2,TRBJ2-5,CASSSRSGRAQETQYF,TGTGCCAGCAGCTCCAGAAGCGGGAGGGCCCAAGAGACCCAGTACTTC
.,TRBV10-3,.,TRBJ2-3,CAIKRENTQYF,TGTGCCATCAAGAGGGAAAATACGCAGTATTTT
.,TRBV5-4,.,TRBJ2-1,CASSQIASHEQFF,TGTGCCAGCAGCCAAATAGCTAGCCATGAGCAGTTCTTC
.,TRBV5-1,TRBD2,TRBJ2-7,CASSLGRGGVDEQYF,TGCGCCAGCAGCTTAGGAAGGGGAGGGGTCGACGAGCAGTACTTC
.,TRBV7-9,TRBD2,TRBJ2-7,CASSFSGRRDEQYF,TGTGCCAGCAGCTTTAGCGGGAGAAGGGACGAGCAGTACTTC
.,TRBV19,.,TRBJ1-1,CASSIGPGMNTEAFF,TGTGCCAGTAGTATAGGTCCGGGTATGAACACTGAAGCTTTCTTT
.,TRBV6-6,.,TRBJ2-7,CASSHRRWRGEQYF,TGTGCCAGCAGCCACCGTCGGTGGAGGGGCGAGCAGTACTTC
once,TRBV7-9,TRBD2,TRBJ2-1,CASSFIGVSSGYNEQFF,TGTGCCAGCAGCTTCATTGGTGTGTCTAGCGGATACAATGAGCAGTTCTTC
.,TRBV5-1,.,TRBJ1-2,CASSSSANYGYTF,TGCGCCAGCAGCTCGTCAGCTAACTATGGCTACACCTTC
.,TRBV7-9,.,TRBJ1-3,CASSRPSGDGNTIYF,TGTGCCAGCAGCCGTCCTTCAGGGGACGGAAACACCATATATTTT
.,TRBV5-1,.,TRBJ2-1,CASSPDSPSYNEQFF,TGCGCCAGCAGCCCGGACTCACCTTCCTACAATGAGCAGTTCTTC
.,TRBV5-4,.,TRBJ2-3,CASSFGRGNTDTQYF,TGTGCCAGCAGCTTCGGGCGGGGAAACACAGATACGCAGTATTTT
.,TRBV5-8,.,TRBJ1-2,CASSLGVAINGYTF,TGTGCCAGCAGCTTGGGAGTTGCGATCAATGGCTACACCTTC
once,TRBV7-2,TRBD1,TRBJ1-2,CASSLRTGDDYGYTF,TGTGCCAGCAGCCTAAGGACAGGGGACGACTATGGCTACACCTTC
.,TRBV28,TRBD1,TRBJ1-5,CASRTTGMGNQPQHF,TGTGCCAGCAGGACGACAGGGATGGGCAATCAGCCCCAGCATTTT
.,TRBV27,TRBD1,TRBJ1-4,CASRSPDRGTEKLFF,TGTGCCAGCAGATCCCCGGACAGGGGCACCGAAAAACTGTTTTTT
.,TRBV19,TRBD1,TRBJ1-3,CASSGLKSWGTGYHGNTIYF,TGTGCCAGTAGTGGTTTGAAGAGCTGGGGGACAGGGTATCATGGAAACACCATATATTTT
.,TRBV18,TRBD2,TRBJ2-1,CASSPLAGSYNEQFF,TGTGCCAGCTCACCATTAGCGGGGTCCTACAATGAGCAGTTCTTC
few,TRBV19,TRBD1,TRBJ2-7,CASSTGTGLPEQYF,TGTGCCAGTAGCACCGGGACAGGGCTCCCCGAGCAGTACTTC
.,TRBV7-9,TRBD1,TRBJ2-2,CASRIRQGETGELFF,TGTGCCAGCAGAATTCGACAGGGCGAGACCGGGGAGCTGTTTTTT
.,TRBV28,TRBD2,TRBJ2-3,CASSLPLTSVDTQYF,TGTGCCAGCAGTTTACCCTTGACTAGCGTAGATACGCAGTATTTT
.,TRBV27,.,TRBJ1-1,CASSLGQYTEAFF,TGTGCCAGCAGTTTAGGACAGTATACTGAAGCTTTCTTT
.,TRBV4-2,.,TRBJ2-1,CASSQDVSKSVAEQFF,TGTGCCAGCAGCCAAGACGTTTCCAAGAGCGTAGCTGAGCAGTTCTTC
.,TRBV9,TRBD1,TRBJ2-7,CASSLRDRGLYEQYF,TGTGCCAGCAGCCTTCGCGACAGGGGGCTATACGAGCAGTACTTC
.,TRBV18,.,TRBJ1-5,CASSDKIPQVSNQPQHF,TGTGCCAGCTCAGACAAAATCCCACAGGTTAGCAATCAGCCCCAGCATTTT